The 24 T cell receptor beta chains below come from one sample, sequenced in a study of control samples from healthy donors and cancer patients. Repertoires were generated with immunoSEQ multiplex PCR, while TCRdb's copy carries only in-frame clones and drops some. The table includes about 130,000 clones, approximately 92% detected once. The material sequenced was blood. Receptor source: a man between 18 and 29 years old in good health.

The J gene is TRBJ2-1, the V gene TRBV11-3; TRBD2 agrees at 7 bases. The CDR3 has 20 amino acids. Trimming at V came to 3 bases and at J to 4 bases, leaving 21 bases not matched to a gene. CDR1 is SGHNT and CDR2 is YENEEA in the germline V gene. CDR3 in DNA: TGTGCCAGCAGCTTGGGCTTGGCTAGCGGTAGGCCCGCGGTTTACAATGAGCAGTTCTTC. Protein sequence: CASSLGLASGRPAVYNEQFF.

The CDR3 coding sequence is TGTGCCAGCAGCCAACGCGGGGGCCTGTACAATGAGCAGTTCTTC. Encoded protein: CASSQRGGLYNEQFF. The chain joins TRBV3-1 (or the pseudogene TRBV3-2) to TRBJ2-1; TRBD2 is a possible D gene (7 bases). CDR3 length: 15 amino acids. The V and J ends lost 2 bases and 4 bases respectively, with 12 bases between them. Germline lookup yields CDR1 LGHDT and CDR2 YNNKEL (reference sequence).

The rearrangement joins TRBV10-1 to TRBJ2-1; no firm D call. The ends were cut back, 5 bases at V and 9 bases at J, with 11 bases in the middle. The CDR3 covers 12 residues. The germline V gene has CDR1 WNHNN and CDR2 SYGVQD (reference sequence). The CDR3 here is CASSNLRREQFF. Here the CDR3 DNA reads TGCGCCAGCAGTAACCTCCGCCGTGAGCAGTTCTTC.

The chain employs TRBV2 and TRBJ2-1; TRBD2 is a possible D gene (6 bases). This CDR3 region has 15 residues. V lost 6 bases, J lost 2 bases, and 14 bases lay in between. Germline loops: CDR1 SNHLY, CDR2 FYNNEI. Written as DNA, the CDR3 is TGTGCCAGCAGAAGCGCGGGGACCACCTACAATGAGCAGTTCTTC. This translates into CASRSAGTTYNEQFF.

In its sample, this clone was seen once. The chain is built from TRBV10-3 and TRBJ2-5, with 9 bases that match TRBD2. The V gene end was trimmed by 0 bases and the J gene end by 5 bases; junction bases not matched to a gene: 10. This CDR3 region has 17 residues. The V gene's germline CDR1 is ENHRY and CDR2 SYGVKD. The CDR3 loop reads CAISESGSGGGRETQYF. CDR3 in DNA: TGTGCCATCAGTGAGTCAGGTAGCGGGGGCGGTCGGGAGACCCAGTACTTC.

The genes are TRBV2 and TRBJ2-3, with 10 bases that match TRBD1. Germline-derived CDR1 and CDR2 are SNHLY and FYNNEI. J lost 4 bases, V lost 9 bases, and 10 bases had no gene match. The CDR3 is 15 residues long. The CDR3 is CASVPRQGAADTQYF. The DNA for the CDR3 is TGTGCCAGTGTACCGAGACAGGGGGCCGCAGATACGCAGTATTTT.

This clone appeared a few times. The rearrangement joins TRBV12-5 to TRBJ2-3, with TRBD2 identical over 7 bases. Germline V gives CDR1 LGHNT, CDR2 FRNRAP. V lost 7 bases and J lost 6; bases outside the gene matches: 13. This CDR3 comprises 15 residues. The CDR3 sequence: CASAPRGGNGDTQYF. The CDR3 DNA is TGTGCTAGTGCCCCCCGGGGAGGGAATGGGGATACGCAGTATTTT.

The chain carries TRBV19 and TRBJ2-2; D gene ambiguous. The CDR3 sequence is 15 residues long. Germline CDR1 is LNHDA and CDR2 is SQIVND (reference sequence). V lost 3 bases to trimming and J lost 4 bases, with 12 bases between them. The CDR3: CASSMSVTATGELFF. The CDR3 DNA sequence: TGTGCCAGTAGTATGAGCGTAACAGCCACCGGGGAGCTGTTTTTT.

The chain employs TRBV2 and TRBJ1-3; 9 bases align to TRBD1. The CDR3 covers 15 residues. Germline CDR1 and CDR2: SNHLY and FYNNEI. V gave up 6 bases and J gave up 3 bases; unmatched junction bases: 6. The CDR3 here is CASRNQGQGGNTIYF. Written as DNA, the CDR3 is TGTGCCAGCAGGAACCAGGGACAGGGTGGAAACACCATATATTTT.

The chain joins TRBV15 to TRBJ1-3; 7 bases are a match to TRBD1. This CDR3 is 16 amino acids long. J was trimmed by 2 bases and V by 0 bases; bases with no gene match: 4. The germline V gene encodes CDR1 LNHNV and CDR2 YYDKDF (reference sequence). The CDR3, as DNA: TGTGCCACCAGCAGAGATGGACAGGATACTGGAAACACCATATATTTT. This sequence encodes CATSRDGQDTGNTIYF.

The chain carries TRBV10-2 and TRBJ1-6, with D perhaps matching TRBD1 (6 bases). Germline CDR1 is WSHSY and CDR2 is SAAADI. CDR3 size: 15 residues. The V end was cut by 8 bases, the J end by 10 bases, with 21 bases between. The CDR3 coding sequence is TGCGCCAGCGGTTTTTCACAGGGCTTTGGGTCACCCCTCCACTTT. This codes for CASGFSQGFGSPLHF.

This clone was detected only a few times. Different DNA sequences within this sample yield the same CDR3. The V gene is TRBV5-1, the J gene TRBJ1-3; D unresolved. The CDR3 covers 14 residues. Trimming left V 0 bases short and J 0 bases short, with 4 bases between. Germline V gene sequence: CDR1 SGHRS, CDR2 YFSETQ. CDR3 in amino acids: CASSLGGSGNTIYF. The CDR3 coding sequence is TGCGCCAGCAGCTTGGGGGGCTCTGGAAACACCATATATTTT.

The J gene is TRBJ2-2, the V gene TRBV6-5; the D call may be TRBD1 or TRBD2 (5 bases each). The CDR3 covers 15 residues. V lost 6 bases to trimming and J lost 1 base, with 12 bases between them. Germline CDR1 is MNHEY and CDR2 is SVGAGI. The DNA for the CDR3 is TGTGCCAGCAGAAATTCGGGGCAGAACACCGGGGAGCTGTTTTTT. Residues: CASRNSGQNTGELFF.

The V gene is TRBV5-1, the J gene TRBJ1-1; unclear D gene. There are 17 residues in the CDR3. Trimming took off 0 bases at V and 0 bases at J, with 15 bases between the two ends. Per the germline V gene, CDR1 is SGHRS and CDR2 is YFSETQ. The CDR3 coding sequence is TGCGCCAGCAGCTTGGGACGCGGGGAGAGGTTGAACACTGAAGCTTTCTTT. It is translated as CASSLGRGERLNTEAFF.

This clone was counted a single time. The chain couples TRBV28 to TRBJ2-1, with 11 positions matching TRBD2. V shed 4 bases, J shed 7 bases, and the junction held 6 bases outside the gene matches. This CDR3 is 15 amino acids long. The V gene's germline CDR1 is MDHEN and CDR2 SYDVKM. The CDR3 is CASSYRLAGPNEQFF. The CDR3 DNA reads TGTGCCAGCAGTTATAGACTAGCGGGGCCTAATGAGCAGTTCTTC.

The chain carries TRBV13 and TRBJ1-4; perhaps TRBD1 as D (5 bases). The germline V and J ends were trimmed by 5 bases and 0 bases, with 10 bases remaining between them. The CDR3 is 15 amino acids. Germline CDR1 reads PRHDT; CDR2 reads FYEKMQ (reference sequence). The CDR3 here is CASSQQVATNEKLFF. In DNA form, the CDR3 reads TGTGCCAGCAGCCAACAGGTTGCAACTAATGAAAAACTGTTTTTT.

The gene calls are TRBV7-2 and TRBJ2-5, with 9 bases aligning to TRBD2. Germline CDR1 SGHTA, CDR2 FQGNSA. The CDR3 loop spans 15 amino acids. V lost 5 bases to trimming and J lost 5 bases; unmatched junction nucleotides: 9. CDR3 loop: CASSPRRGRGETQYF. The DNA of the CDR3 is TGTGCCAGCAGCCCAAGGCGCGGGAGGGGGGAGACCCAGTACTTC.

V usage is TRBV11-3 and J usage is TRBJ2-7; 10 bases are shared with TRBD1. The V gene end was trimmed by 1 base and the J gene end by 4 bases; junction bases not matched to a gene: 1. The V gene's germline CDR1 is SGHNT and CDR2 YENEEA. The CDR3 length is 14 residues. The CDR3 is CASSLGQGAYEQYF. CDR3 in DNA: TGTGCCAGCAGCTTAGGACAGGGGGCATACGAGCAGTACTTC.

V is TRBV5-4 and J is TRBJ2-2, with unresolved D. Germline V CDR1 and CDR2: SGHNT, YYREEE (reference sequence). Trimming took off 0 bases at V and 4 bases at J, with 10 bases between the two ends. This CDR3 is built from 15 residues. Here the CDR3 reads CASSLDGGVTGELFF. CDR3 coding DNA: TGTGCCAGCAGCTTGGATGGTGGGGTCACCGGGGAGCTGTTTTTT.

This clone was detected once. The chain has TRBV10-3 and TRBJ1-1; D unclear. Trimming left V 10 bases short and J 0 bases short, with 12 bases between. This CDR3 contains 13 residues. The germline CDR1 and CDR2 sequences are ENHRY and SYGVKD. CDR3 region: CATTRSVNTEAFF. As DNA, the CDR3 is TGTGCCACCACAAGGTCAGTGAACACTGAAGCTTTCTTT.

The DNA for the CDR3 is TGTGCCAGCAGTACCGAGGGACAGGGGTCGCTCTTGACCGGGGAGCTGTTTTTT. Translated: CASSTEGQGSLLTGELFF. V is TRBV28 and J is TRBJ2-2; 10 bases agree with TRBD1. This CDR3 has 18 residues. Looked up from germline, CDR1 is MDHEN and CDR2 is SYDVKM. V dropped 5 bases and J dropped 5; count of bases not matched to a gene: 14.

The chain is built from TRBV19 and TRBJ1-2, with unresolved D. Trimming took 5 bases from V and 8 from J, leaving 15 bases between them. CDR3 length equals 13 residues. Per germline, CDR1 LNHDA and CDR2 SQIVND (reference sequence). The CDR3, as DNA: TGTGCCAGTAGTCCCCGGGCCCCAATCGGCTACACCTTC. This translates into CASSPRAPIGYTF.

This clone was observed a single time. The chain links TRBV2 to TRBJ1-3, with TRBD1 matching over 9 bases. The CDR3 covers 16 residues. The germline V gene encodes CDR1 SNHLY and CDR2 FYNNEI. V lost 6 bases and J lost 0; bases outside the gene matches: 6. The CDR3 region has the DNA TGTGCCAGCAGATGGACAGGGGCCGACTCTGGAAACACCATATATTTT. Translation: CASRWTGADSGNTIYF.

The V and J genes are TRBV6-5 and TRBJ1-1; D gene unclear. This CDR3 is 12 amino acids long. Germline-derived CDR1 and CDR2 are MNHEY and SVGAGI. The V end lost 6 bases, the J end lost 5 bases, and 10 bases lay between the germline ends. Here the CDR3 reads CASRLVGTEAFF. The CDR3 coding sequence is TGTGCCAGCAGACTCGTAGGGACTGAAGCTTTCTTT.